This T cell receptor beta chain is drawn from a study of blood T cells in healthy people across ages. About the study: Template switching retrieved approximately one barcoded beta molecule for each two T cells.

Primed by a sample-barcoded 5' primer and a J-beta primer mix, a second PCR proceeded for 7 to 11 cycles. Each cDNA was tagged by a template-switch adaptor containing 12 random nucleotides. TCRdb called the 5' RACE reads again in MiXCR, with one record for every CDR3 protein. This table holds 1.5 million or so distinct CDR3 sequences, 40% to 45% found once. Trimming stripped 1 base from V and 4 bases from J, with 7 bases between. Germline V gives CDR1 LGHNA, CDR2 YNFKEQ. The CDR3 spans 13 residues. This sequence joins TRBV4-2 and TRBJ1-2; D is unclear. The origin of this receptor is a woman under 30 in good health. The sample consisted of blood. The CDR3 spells CASSQAQSYGYTF. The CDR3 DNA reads TGTGCCAGCAGCCAAGCCCAGTCCTATGGCTACACCTTC.